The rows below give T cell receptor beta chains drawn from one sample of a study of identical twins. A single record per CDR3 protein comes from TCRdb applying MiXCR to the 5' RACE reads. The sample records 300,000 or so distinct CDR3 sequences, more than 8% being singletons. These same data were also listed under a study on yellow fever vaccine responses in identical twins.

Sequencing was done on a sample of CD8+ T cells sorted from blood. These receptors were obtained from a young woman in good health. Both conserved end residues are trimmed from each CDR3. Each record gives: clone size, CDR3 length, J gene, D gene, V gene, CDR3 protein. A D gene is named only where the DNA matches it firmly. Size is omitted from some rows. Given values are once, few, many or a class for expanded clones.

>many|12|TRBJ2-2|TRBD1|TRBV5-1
ASSPGQGPGELF
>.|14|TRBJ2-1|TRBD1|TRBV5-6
ASSLADRGIYNEQF
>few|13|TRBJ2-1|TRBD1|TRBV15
ATSRDRTGGDEQF
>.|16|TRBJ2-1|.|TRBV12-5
ASGLGTLTGSSYNEQF
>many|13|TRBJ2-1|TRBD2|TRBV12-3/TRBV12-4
ASSTGTSSYNEQF
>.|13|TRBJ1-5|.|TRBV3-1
ASSQGTAENQPQH
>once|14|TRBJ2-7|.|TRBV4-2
ASSQELGQPSYEQY
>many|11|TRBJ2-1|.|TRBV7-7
ASSPVPSNEQF
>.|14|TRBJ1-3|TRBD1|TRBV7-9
ASSFIGTGDGNTIY
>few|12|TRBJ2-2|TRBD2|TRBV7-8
ASSSVAGTGELF
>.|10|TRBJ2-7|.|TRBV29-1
SVEGSTFTQY
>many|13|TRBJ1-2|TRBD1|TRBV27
ASSLSRTGGAGYT
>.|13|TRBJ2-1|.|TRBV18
ASSPRESRYNEQF
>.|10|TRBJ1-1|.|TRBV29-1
SVVVVGVEAF
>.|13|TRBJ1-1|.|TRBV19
ASSIGTGYDTEAF